The 31 T cell receptor beta chains presented below share a single source sample, sequenced in a study of regulatory T cells in long-lasting Graves disease. Indicated time point: newly diagnosed GD, antithyroid drugs for less than 3 months. PBMC RNA was the source of the TCR library. According to the study, TCR beta libraries were built with iRepertoire HTBI primers and CDR3-region Arm-PCR. TCRdb independently ran MiXCR on the multiplex PCR reads; one entry per CDR3 protein. The profile shows a few hundred thousand distinct CDR3 sequences, about 13% of them singletons. These sequences were also reported in another study, on T cells in Graves' hyperthyroidism and ophthalmopathy.

Sequencing used peripheral blood mononuclear cells (PBMCs), obtained at new diagnosis, from a patient treated with antithyroid drugs. These receptors originate from a man in his thirties or forties with Graves disease.

This clonotype was observed a few times. Being one base from a much bigger clone, this may be a read error. In nucleotides, the CDR3 is TGTGCCATCAGTGAGGGAGGGGAAGCTGAGCAGTTCTTC. This gives the protein CAISEGGEAEQFF. This chain links TRBV10-3 with TRBJ2-1; maybe TRBD2 (6 bases). Germline V gene data show CDR1 as ENHRY and CDR2 as SYGVKD. Trimming removed 2 bases at V and 9 bases at J, with 11 bases between. This CDR3 is 13 amino acids long.

This clonotype was seen repeatedly, ten times or more. This chain joins TRBV10-3 and TRBJ1-2; possibly TRBD1 for D (5 bases). Germline CDR1 ENHRY, CDR2 SYGVKD. Trimming left V 0 bases short and J 2 bases short, with 10 bases between. The CDR3 length is 15 residues. The CDR3 coding sequence is TGTGCCATCAGTGAGTCGGGGGGTAGCAACTATGGCTACACCTTC. As protein: CAISESGGSNYGYTF.

Many counts were recorded for this clonotype. The chain has TRBV2 and TRBJ2-3, with 9 nucleotides matching TRBD2. This CDR3 spans 14 amino acids. V lost 7 bases to trimming and J lost 0 bases; unmatched junction nucleotides: 2. Germline CDR1 and CDR2: SNHLY and FYNNEI. The CDR3 DNA sequence: TGTGCCAGCACAACTAGCGGGAGCACAGATACGCAGTATTTT. Translation: CASTTSGSTDTQYF.

This chain joins TRBV20-1 and TRBJ2-7, with 11 bases lining up with TRBD1. The germline CDR1 and CDR2 sequences are DFQATT and SNEGSKA (reference sequence). V trimming: 8 bases; J trimming: 3 bases; junction bases outside the gene matches: 3. The CDR3 has 12 residues. The CDR3: CSPGTGGYEQYF. The DNA of the CDR3 is TGCAGTCCCGGGACAGGGGGCTACGAGCAGTACTTC.

The J gene is TRBJ2-3, the V gene TRBV2, with 10 positions matching TRBD1. The CDR3 length is 15 residues. Germline lookup yields CDR1 SNHLY and CDR2 FYNNEI. V dropped 6 bases and J dropped 4; count of bases not matched to a gene: 7. In DNA form, the CDR3 reads TGTGCCAGCAGGGCTGACAGGGGGCGTGCAGATACGCAGTATTTT. Residues: CASRADRGRADTQYF. Full variable domain (missing parts from reference TRBV2 and TRBJ2-3): EPEVTQTPSHQVTQMGQEVILRCVPISNHLYFYWYRQILGQKVEFLVSFYNNEISEKSEIFDDQFSVERPDGSNFTLKIRSTKLEDSAMYFCASRADRGRADTQYFGPGTRLTVL.

This chain links TRBV7-2 with TRBJ2-1; D unclear. Germline V gene sequence: CDR1 SGHTA, CDR2 FQGNSA. The V and J ends lost 5 bases and 7 bases respectively, with 18 bases between them. The CDR3 covers 15 residues. The CDR3 DNA is TGTGCCAGCAGCCCGGAGCAAACCGTCCGGAATGAGCAGTTCTTC. This sequence encodes CASSPEQTVRNEQFF.

This clonotype appeared a few times. The chain links TRBV19 to TRBJ2-7; 9 nucleotides align to TRBD1. Germline V gene lookup returns CDR1 LNHDA and CDR2 SQIVND (reference sequence). V trimming: 6 bases; J trimming: 2 bases; junction bases outside the gene matches: 2. The CDR3 spans 13 residues. The DNA for the CDR3 is TGTGCCAGTAGCGGGGACAGGGCCTACGAGCAGTACTTC. Protein product: CASSGDRAYEQYF. The complete variable domain, with remaining parts taken from reference TRBV19 and TRBJ2-7, reads DGGITQSPKYLFRKEGQNVTLSCEQNLNHDAMYWYRQDPGQGLRLIYYSQIVNDFQKGDIAEGYSVSREKKESFPLTVTSAQKNPTAFYLCASSGDRAYEQYFGPGTRLTVT.

This clonotype was observed many times. The chain recombines TRBV12-3 or TRBV12-4 with TRBJ1-1; D remains ambiguous. The CDR3 is made up of 13 amino acids. V lost 2 bases and J 2 bases, leaving 6 bases between the germline ends. The DNA for the CDR3 is TGTGCCAGCAGTTTATACATAAACACTGAAGCTTTCTTT. Translated: CASSLYINTEAFF.

This clonotype came up many times. The chain joins TRBV11-2 to TRBJ2-2; 9 nucleotides match TRBD2. From germline, CDR1 is SGHAT and CDR2 FQNNGV. The length of the CDR3 is 19 residues. V was pared by 2 bases and J by 2 bases, with 12 bases of the junction left unmatched. CDR3 loop: CASSLTGWIAGANTGELFF. The DNA of the CDR3 is TGTGCCAGCAGCTTAACGGGGTGGATAGCGGGAGCTAACACCGGGGAGCTGTTTTTT.

This clonotype was counted at least ten times. J is TRBJ2-7 and V is TRBV20-1, with D possibly TRBD2 on 6 matching bases. Trimming removed 6 bases at V and 6 bases at J, with 24 bases between. The CDR3 is 15 amino acids. CDR1 DFQATT and CDR2 SNEGSKA come from the germline V gene (reference sequence). The CDR3 DNA reads TGCAGTGCCCCCCGCCCAACGGCGGGACCGCTCGAGCAGTACTTC. Translation gives CSAPRPTAGPLEQYF.

This clonotype was picked up a small number of times. The chain uses TRBV12-3 or TRBV12-4 and TRBJ2-5, with 12 bases fitting TRBD2. V trimming: 0 bases; J trimming: 3 bases; junction bases outside the gene matches: 8. This CDR3 has 18 residues. CDR3 sequence reads: CASSLAGELAGGEETQYF. The CDR3 nucleotides read TGTGCCAGCAGTTTAGCGGGGGAACTAGCGGGAGGAGAAGAGACCCAGTACTTC.

This clonotype was seen many times. J is TRBJ2-1 and V is TRBV12-5; D is possibly TRBD2 (5 bases). Germline V gene data show CDR1 as LGHNT and CDR2 as FRNRAP. Trimming removed 4 bases from V and 10 bases from J, with 17 bases in between. The length of the CDR3 is 14 residues. For the CDR3, the DNA is TGTGCTAGTGGTTCCTCGGCTAGCCGTATGGAGCAGTTCTTC. Translation: CASGSSASRMEQFF.

This clonotype was found many times. This chain links TRBV6-1 with TRBJ1-1; D ambiguous. The CDR3 extends over 14 amino acids. Trimming removed 7 bases at V and 1 base at J, with 13 bases between. Looked up from germline, CDR1 is MNHNS and CDR2 is SASEGT. The CDR3 loop is CASINWEGNTEAFF. CDR3 DNA: TGTGCCAGCATTAATTGGGAGGGGAACACTGAAGCTTTCTTT.

This clonotype was seen many times. This chain's CDR3 is CASSRGAAKNIQYF. CDR3 sequence (DNA): TGTGCCAGCAGTAGGGGAGCCGCCAAAAACATTCAGTACTTC. The chain links TRBV12-3 or TRBV12-4 to TRBJ2-4, with D perhaps matching TRBD1 or TRBD2 (5 bases each). This CDR3 has 14 residues. V lost 5 bases, J lost 1 base, and 9 bases lay in between.

The chain carries TRBV7-2 and TRBJ2-7; possibly TRBD1 or TRBD2 for D (6 bases each). Germline CDR1 reads SGHTA; CDR2 reads FQGNSA. V gave up 5 bases and J gave up 4 bases, with 21 bases separating them. The CDR3 spans 16 residues. CDR3 loop: CASSPSLAAQGYEQYF. The CDR3 region has the DNA TGTGCCAGCAGCCCATCTTTAGCGGCCCAGGGGTACGAGCAGTACTTC.

This clonotype was counted ten times or more. The J gene is TRBJ2-1, the V gene TRBV3-1; 9 nucleotides line up with TRBD1. The CDR3 loop spans 16 amino acids. After removal of 4 bases from V and 2 bases from J, the junction contained 6 bases not matched to a gene. CDR1 and CDR2 from the germline V gene are LGHDT and YNNKEL (reference sequence). In DNA, the CDR3 is TGTGCCAGCAGCCTCGGGACAGGGCGGCCCTACAATGAGCAGTTCTTC. This encodes CASSLGTGRPYNEQFF.

The table lists this clonotype with many counts. This sequence joins TRBV7-9 and TRBJ2-1; D is unclear. This CDR3 has 12 amino acids. Germline V CDR1 and CDR2: SEHNR, FQNEAQ (reference sequence). The ends were cut back, 1 base at V and 9 bases at J, with 7 bases in the middle. The CDR3 is CASSLVRIEQFF. CDR3 nucleotides: TGTGCCAGCAGCTTAGTTCGTATTGAGCAGTTCTTC.

This clonotype has at least ten counts. The chain uses TRBV12-3 or TRBV12-4 and TRBJ2-6; D may be TRBD2 (6 bases). This CDR3 has 21 amino acids. V lost 4 bases to trimming and J lost 0 bases, with 25 bases between them. The CDR3 sequence: CASSSLLGTSSPSSGANVLTF. In nucleotides, the CDR3 is TGTGCCAGCAGTTCCCTCTTAGGGACTTCCTCCCCAAGCTCTGGGGCCAACGTCCTGACTTTC.

In its sample, this clonotype was seen many times. The rearrangement joins TRBV15 to TRBJ2-7, with TRBD2 matching 13 bases. The V gene end was trimmed by 8 bases and the J gene end by 5 bases; junction bases not matched to a gene: 6. CDR1 is LNHNV, CDR2 YYDKDF, per germline (reference sequence). The CDR3 totals 14 residues. CDR3 residues: CATGRLAGGHEQYF. The CDR3 DNA reads as TGTGCCACCGGGAGACTAGCGGGAGGCCACGAGCAGTACTTC.

In this sample, this clonotype turned up many times. J is TRBJ1-5 and V is TRBV27; TRBD1 aligns across 10 bases. V lost 4 bases and J lost 5; bases outside the gene matches: 5. The CDR3 is 15 residues long. Germline values: CDR1 MNHEY, CDR2 SMNVEV (reference sequence). CDR3 loop: CASSSLGQGDQPQHF. The CDR3 nucleotides are TGTGCCAGCAGTTCCCTCGGACAGGGGGATCAGCCCCAGCATTTT.

Turning to this clonotype: A much larger clone is a single base away; this may be a read error. J is TRBJ1-4 and V is TRBV11-2; tentative D call: TRBD1 (5 bases). Trimming removed 5 bases from V and 10 bases from J, with 14 bases in between. CDR3 length: 13 amino acids. Germline V gives CDR1 SGHAT, CDR2 FQNNGV. CDR3 nucleotide sequence: TGTGCCAGCAGCGTGGACGGGGGAGGAAAACTGTTTTTT. It encodes CASSVDGGGKLFF.

In its sample, this clonotype was seen many times. The V call is TRBV7-2, the J call TRBJ2-3; the match to TRBD1 covers 8 bases. The germline CDR1 and CDR2 sequences are SGHTA and FQGNSA. The CDR3 is made up of 15 amino acids. Germline trimming cut 4 bases from V and 3 bases from J; bases unmatched to any gene: 6. The CDR3, as DNA: TGTGCCAGCAGCTCAACAGGGGGAACTACAGATACGCAGTATTTT. This codes for CASSSTGGTTDTQYF.

The J gene is TRBJ2-5, the V gene TRBV19; TRBD2 aligns across 14 bases. CDR1 and CDR2 (germline): LNHDA, SQIVND (reference sequence). The CDR3 extends over 19 amino acids. Trimming at V came to 5 bases and at J to 9 bases, leaving 20 bases not matched to a gene. This chain's CDR3 is CASSAGTSGSFGTGRAQYF. The CDR3 coding sequence is TGTGCCAGTAGTGCGGGGACTAGCGGGAGTTTTGGGACAGGGAGGGCCCAGTACTTC.

V is TRBV2 and J is TRBJ2-1, with 13 nucleotides matching TRBD2. TRBJ2-5 matches the DNA end more closely, so the J call is doubtful. Germline CDR1 reads SNHLY; CDR2 reads FYNNEI. The CDR3 runs 15 residues. CDR3: CASRTGTSGAITQYF. The CDR3 DNA reads as TGTGCCAGCAGGACCGGGACTAGCGGGGCCATCACCCAGTACTTC.

This clonotype was found many times. The rearrangement joins TRBV27 to TRBJ1-1; D is perhaps TRBD1 (6 bases). In germline, CDR1 is MNHEY, CDR2 SMNVEV (reference sequence). There are 13 residues in the CDR3. The V end was cut by 5 bases, the J end by 7 bases, with 14 bases between. The CDR3 region has the DNA TGTGCCAGCAGTCCCCGGGACACCGATGAAGCTTTCTTT. Its protein product is CASSPRDTDEAFF.

This clonotype was counted at least ten times. This chain uses TRBV7-9 with TRBJ1-5; the D is unclear. The germline V gene has CDR1 SEHNR and CDR2 FQNEAQ (reference sequence). V was clipped by 5 bases and J by 7 bases, with 15 bases between them. This CDR3 has 14 amino acids. Here the CDR3 DNA reads TGTGCCAGCAGCGGACGACGTTCGGGGCAGCCCCAGCATTTT. It is translated as CASSGRRSGQPQHF.

This clonotype was counted ten times or more. The V and J genes are TRBV27 and TRBJ1-1; no clear D. The V end lost 7 bases, the J end lost 0 bases, and 15 bases lay between the germline ends. The CDR3 contains 15 residues. Looked up from germline, CDR1 is MNHEY and CDR2 is SMNVEV (reference sequence). The CDR3 region is CASTNPQAMNTEAFF. DNA of the CDR3: TGTGCCAGCACTAATCCGCAGGCCATGAACACTGAAGCTTTCTTT.

The sample holds a few counts of this clonotype. The V and J genes are TRBV5-6 and TRBJ2-2, with D perhaps matching TRBD1 or TRBD2 (6 bases each). The CDR3 extends over 15 amino acids. Deletions cut 6 bases from V and 7 bases from J, with 19 bases between. Germline V gene data show CDR1 as SGHDT and CDR2 as YYEEEE. The CDR3 nucleotides are TGTGCCAGCACCCCAAAGGGGGGACGGTACGGGGAGCTGTTTTTT. This codes for CASTPKGGRYGELFF.

This clonotype has more than one count but fewer than ten. The J gene is TRBJ2-3, the V gene TRBV7-9; no clear D gene. The CDR3 consists of 14 residues. Trimming left V 4 bases short and J 5 bases short, with 13 bases between. Looked up from germline, CDR1 is SEHNR and CDR2 is FQNEAQ (reference sequence). The CDR3 bases are TGTGCCAGCAGCTCCCCCTTGGGGTTAGATACGCAGTATTTT. Translated: CASSSPLGLDTQYF.

This clonotype was observed at least ten times. The J gene is TRBJ2-1, the V gene TRBV6-1; 13 bases map to TRBD2. From germline, CDR1 is MNHNS and CDR2 SASEGT. The CDR3 totals 16 residues. The V segment lost 7 bases and the J segment 0 bases; nucleotides outside the gene matches: 3. The CDR3 loop reads CASKGLAGDSYNEQFF. The DNA of the CDR3 is TGTGCCAGCAAAGGACTAGCGGGAGACTCCTACAATGAGCAGTTCTTC.

This clonotype was seen at least ten times. The chain couples TRBV12-3 or TRBV12-4 to TRBJ2-4, with 7 positions matching TRBD2. J lost 0 bases, V lost 3 bases, and 2 bases had no gene match. This CDR3 has 15 amino acids. CDR3 in DNA: TGTGCCAGCAGTTTTTCTAGCGGAGCCAAAAACATTCAGTACTTC. This encodes CASSFSSGAKNIQYF.